The sequence of this TCR beta chain was determined in a study of response to subunit inactivated influenza vaccine. TCRdb re-derived calls from the RT-PCR reads in MiXCR, one entry per CDR3 protein. The sample shows 500,000 to 550,000 distinct CDR3 sequences, roughly 7.9% of them seen only once. This clonotype was counted between two and nine times. Its antigen remains unidentified. Germline loops: CDR1 MNHEY, CDR2 SMNVEV (reference sequence). There are 14 residues in the CDR3. Trimming took 5 bases from V and 2 from J, leaving 12 bases between them. Points from the study as a whole: After each seasonal influenza vaccination, few new T cells are recruited, the authors suggested.

Sequenced material: PBMCs from blood, taken roughly 24 months after vaccination. This sequence originates from a man in his fifties or sixties who received an inactivated influenza vaccine. The chain couples TRBV27 to TRBJ2-5; D is undetermined. For the CDR3, the DNA is TGTGCCAGCAGTGTCTCGGGCCTTCAAGAGACCCAGTACTTC. Its translation is CASSVSGLQETQYF.